This is a list of T cell receptor beta chains from one sample in a study of long-term antiretroviral therapy in people with HIV. Sequenced by immunoSEQ multiplex PCR; TCRdb stores in-frame clones only, minus some. The data show 15,000 to 20,000 clones, 65% to 85% seen once. The specimen comprised unsorted PBMCs, sampled 0.9 years after starting antiretroviral therapy. These receptors were obtained from a man aged 18 to 30 with HIV. The CDR3 runs from the conserved cysteine through the conserved F or W. Each record gives: J gene, clone size, D gene, V gene, CDR3 protein, CDR3 DNA. D genes are given only for firm matches. A clone size is listed for some rows: how often the clone was seen (once, few, many), or a class if it is expanded.

>TRBJ1-5|-|-|TRBV2
CASSMTKAQHF
TGTGCCAGCAGTATGACGAAGGCCCAGCATTTT
>TRBJ2-5|-|-|TRBV19
CASQNQMGETQYF
TGTGCCAGTCAAAACCAAATGGGGGAGACCCAGTACTTC
>TRBJ1-1|-|-|TRBV7-9
CASSRGWDTEAFF
TGTGCCAGCAGCCGCGGCTGGGACACTGAAGCTTTCTTT
>TRBJ2-7|once|-|TRBV2
CASSEGSTLYYEQYF
TGTGCCAGCAGTGAGGGGAGTACGCTCTACTACGAGCAGTACTTC
>TRBJ2-2|-|-|TRBV18
CASAHPGSTTGGELFF
TGTGCCAGCGCCCACCCGGGATCCACCACGGGCGGGGAGCTGTTTTTT
>TRBJ1-1|-|-|TRBV19
CATRTTGLKNTEAFF
TGTGCCACCCGTACGACAGGCTTGAAGAACACTGAAGCTTTCTTT
>TRBJ1-2|-|-|TRBV4-1
CASSQVGGQRGGYTF
TGCGCCAGCAGCCAAGTCGGGGGCCAAAGGGGCGGCTACACCTTC
>TRBJ1-6|-|-|TRBV6-5
CASSDLLEVSPLHF
TGTGCCAGCAGTGACCTTCTTGAGGTTTCACCCCTCCACTTT
>TRBJ1-4|-|-|TRBV4-2
CASSQDIGRFEKLFF
TGTGCCAGCAGCCAAGACATCGGCAGATTTGAAAAACTGTTTTTT
>TRBJ1-5|once|-|TRBV7-9
CASSPGPTGNQPQHF
TGTGCCAGCAGCCCAGGACCGACGGGCAATCAGCCCCAGCATTTT
>TRBJ1-2|-|TRBD1|TRBV11-2
CASSLVPGGNYGYTF
TGTGCCAGCAGCTTAGTTCCAGGGGGGAACTATGGCTACACCTTC
>TRBJ1-2|-|TRBD1|TRBV18
CASSPRTGDNYGYTF
TGTGCCAGCTCACCAAGGACAGGGGACAACTATGGCTACACCTTC
>TRBJ2-1|-|-|TRBV5-5
CASSLKGRPISYNEQFF
TGTGCCAGCAGCTTAAAGGGACGGCCTATCTCCTACAATGAGCAGTTCTTC
>TRBJ1-1|-|-|TRBV29-1
CSVAVNTEAFF
TGCAGCGTCGCAGTGAACACTGAAGCTTTCTTT
>TRBJ1-3|-|-|TRBV15
CATSREVSGTGNTIYF
TGTGCCACCAGCAGAGAAGTTTCGGGAACTGGAAACACCATATATTTT
>TRBJ1-3|-|-|TRBV7-9
CASSRKVDSSGNTIYF
TGTGCCAGCAGCCGAAAGGTGGACAGCTCTGGAAACACCATATATTTT
>TRBJ2-1|-|TRBD1|TRBV5-6
CASSGQAYNEQFF
TGTGCCAGCAGCGGACAGGCGTACAATGAGCAGTTCTTC
>TRBJ2-2|-|TRBD1|TRBV6-1
CASRWDRTNTGELFF
TGTGCCAGCAGATGGGACAGGACGAACACCGGGGAGCTGTTTTTT
>TRBJ2-1|-|-|TRBV7-8
CASSLVSGAGEQFF
TGTGCCAGCAGCCTAGTCTCAGGGGCCGGGGAGCAGTTCTTC
>TRBJ2-5|-|-|TRBV4-1
CASSQGGWETQYF
TGCGCCAGCAGCCAAGGCGGGTGGGAGACCCAGTACTTC
>TRBJ2-3|-|-|TRBV7-9
CASSYGQRSTDTQYF
TGTGCCAGCAGCTATGGACAGAGGAGCACAGATACGCAGTATTTT